The sequence of this T cell receptor beta chain was determined in a study of blood T cell repertoires in COVID-19. On the study more broadly: Acute and convalescent COVID-19 specimens originated in the United States, Italy and Spain. Sample material is recorded as cDNA or gDNA derived from T cells, B-cell-depleted T cells, or PBMCs.

Original analysis: Quantification of nucleated cells was approximated via reference gene primer amplification. Generated by immunoSEQ multiplex PCR, the TCRdb table keeps only in-frame clones and is missing some. V and J calls and clone size are as listed in that table; D and trimming were resolved from the DNA. The data contain 240,000 or so clones, about 80% of them singletons. This clonotype originated in a man aged 25 to 40 who had recovered from COVID-19. The specimen was peripheral blood.

The chain's CDR3 is CASSPRQLLSGNTIYF. CDR3 DNA sequence: TGTGCCAGTAGTCCAAGACAGTTACTCTCTGGAAACACCATATATTTT. The chain combines TRBV19 with TRBJ1-3; D possibly corresponds to TRBD1 (5 bases). Trimming removed 5 bases at V and 0 bases at J, with 14 bases between. Germline CDR1 and CDR2: LNHDA and SQIVND (reference sequence). This CDR3 is built from 16 residues.